Listed below are T cell receptor beta chains from one sample, sequenced in a study of T cells in Graves' hyperthyroidism and ophthalmopathy. TCRdb passed the multiplex PCR reads through MiXCR, listing each CDR3 protein once. The repertoire holds 550,000 to 700,000 distinct CDR3 sequences, with around 46% as singletons. The sequenced sample consisted of peripheral blood or thyroid tissue (not recorded which). These receptors all stem from an adult woman with Graves' disease, either hyperthyroidism or ophthalmopathy (not recorded which). Both conserved end residues are part of each CDR3.

V gene | CDR3 protein
TRBV7-9 | CASSPYEDYNTYEQYF
TRBV7-3 | CASSLGAGTRYDEQYF
TRBV29-1 | CSVDSPGETQYF
TRBV7-8 | CASSLAPGRGQGAFYGYTF
TRBV29-1 | CSGRGVSPEAFF
TRBV6-2/TRBV6-3 | CASSSPDRTGNQPQHF
TRBV20-1 | CSARGVGGNEKLFF
TRBV28 | CASSLPAGTEAFF
TRBV3-1 | CASSSQGRNSPLHF
TRBV15 | CATSSYRGTGEGTEAFF
TRBV6-5 | CAISESVSSETQYF
TRBV9 | CASSEGGQGNQPQHF
TRBV20-1 | CSAMGGRVGDTEAFF
TRBV5-4 | CASSLDGPGTRNQPQHF
TRBV28 | CATRERGQGGNTIYF
TRBV5-1 | CASRDHAGGDSPLHF
TRBV6-6 | CASSYDRVSTNEKLFF
TRBV4-3 | CASSQVPLANAYEQYF
TRBV10-3 | CAISAGQPYGYTF
TRBV7-2 | CASSRGRTRETQYF
TRBV24-1 | CATSDLMTGGRVTGELFF
TRBV5-1 | CASSFEDTQYF
TRBV7-6 | CASGLTETYEQYF
TRBV12-3/TRBV12-4 | CASRQAGGHIEQYF
TRBV20-1 | CSALAGASYEQYF